This passage covers 20 T cell receptor beta chains from one sample sequenced in a study of blood T cell repertoires in COVID-19. The data were produced by immunoSEQ multiplex PCR, yet TCRdb's version contains in-frame clones alone and is incomplete. Among around 78,000 clones listed, roughly 88% were seen once. Sequencing was done on a sample of peripheral blood. Receptors originate from a man between 45 and 60 years old with active COVID-19.

The rearrangement joins TRBV28 to TRBJ2-1; 8 bases fit TRBD2. With 1 base clipped from V and 6 bases from J, the junction kept 5 bases outside the gene matches. Germline V gene lookup returns CDR1 MDHEN and CDR2 SYDVKM. This CDR3 has 15 residues. CDR3 in DNA: TGTGCCAGCAGTTTATCAGCGGGAGTCGTCAATGAGCAGTTCTTC. This translates into CASSLSAGVVNEQFF.

The chain has TRBV9 and TRBJ2-5; 11 nucleotides match TRBD2. The CDR3 runs 14 residues. Losses at the gene ends were 0 bases for V and 5 bases for J; bases not matched to a gene: 0. Looked up from germline, CDR1 is SGDLS and CDR2 is YYNGEE. The CDR3 region has the DNA TGTGCCAGCAGCGTAGGGACTAGCGGGGAGACCCAGTACTTC. Translation: CASSVGTSGETQYF.

This clone has only one observation. The J gene is TRBJ1-2, the V gene TRBV18; no firm D call. Germline CDR1 is KGHSH and CDR2 is LQKENI. V was pared by 6 bases and J by 6 bases, with 14 bases between. The CDR3 has 13 residues. The CDR3 region has the DNA TGTGCCAGCTCCATTGACATATCTGATGGCTACACCTTC. Its protein product is CASSIDISDGYTF.

The CDR3 coding sequence is TGTGCCAGCAGCTTAAGGGGCAGGAGCTCCTACAATGAGCAGTTCTTC. This encodes CASSLRGRSSYNEQFF. The chain combines TRBV7-2 with TRBJ2-1; D may be TRBD1 (5 bases). Germline loops: CDR1 SGHTA, CDR2 FQGNSA. The CDR3 runs to 16 residues. V lost 2 bases and J 0 bases, leaving 11 bases between the germline ends.

This chain connects TRBV5-1 to TRBJ2-3; 10 bases map to TRBD2. Germline lookup yields CDR1 SGHRS and CDR2 YFSETQ. V was clipped by 5 bases and J by 4 bases; unmatched bases: 10. The CDR3 sequence is 16 residues long. For the CDR3, the DNA is TGCGCCAGCAGAACCCTAGCGGGAGCTTCCCCAGATACGCAGTATTTT. Its protein product is CASRTLAGASPDTQYF. Full variable domain (missing parts from reference TRBV5-1 and TRBJ2-3): KAGVTQTPRYLIKTRGQQVTLSCSPISGHRSVSWYQQTPGQGLQFLFEYFSETQRNKGNFPGRFSGRQFSNSRSEMNVSTLELGDSALYLCASRTLAGASPDTQYFGPGTRLTVL.

The chain is built from TRBV5-6 and TRBJ1-6, with TRBD1 matching 10 bases. The CDR3 is 16 amino acids. Germline loops: CDR1 SGHDT, CDR2 YYEEEE. V lost 2 bases to trimming and J lost 6 bases; unmatched junction nucleotides: 5. The DNA of the CDR3 is TGTGCCAGCAGCTTCTCCGGGACAGGGGTTAATTCACCCCTCCACTTT. It yields the protein CASSFSGTGVNSPLHF.

This chain uses TRBV7-9 with TRBJ2-1; tentatively, D is TRBD1 (7 bases). Per the germline V gene, CDR1 is SEHNR and CDR2 is FQNEAQ (reference sequence). V was cut by 0 bases and J by 3 bases, with 15 bases left in between. The CDR3 length is 17 residues. The CDR3 region is CASSLARAGGLYNEQFF. CDR3 nucleotide sequence: TGTGCCAGCAGCTTAGCGCGGGCAGGGGGACTCTACAATGAGCAGTTCTTC.

This chain uses TRBV5-5 with TRBJ2-3; D is uncertain. From germline, CDR1 is SGHKS and CDR2 YYEKEE (reference sequence). The CDR3 is made up of 13 amino acids. V shed 4 bases and J shed 10 bases, with 16 bases lying between them. In nucleotides, the CDR3 is TGTGCCAGCAGCCCAGCAGGTTCGCAGGCGCAGTATTTT. Its translation is CASSPAGSQAQYF.

CDR3 amino acids: CASSSTGSTDTQYF. The CDR3 nucleotides read TGTGCCAGCAGCTCGACAGGGAGCACAGATACGCAGTATTTT. The chain employs TRBV11-3 and TRBJ2-3; the match to TRBD1 covers 7 bases. Germline CDR1 is SGHNT and CDR2 is YENEEA. V trimming: 4 bases; J trimming: 0 bases; junction bases outside the gene matches: 1. The CDR3 runs to 14 residues.

The chain links TRBV6-5 to TRBJ1-1; TRBD1 aligns across 7 bases. Germline lookup yields CDR1 MNHEY and CDR2 SVGAGI. J lost 5 bases, V lost 7 bases, and 7 bases had no gene match. The CDR3 contains 13 residues. The CDR3 bases are TGTGCCAGCATTAGGGGGCAAGGAACTGAAGCTTTCTTT. Protein: CASIRGQGTEAFF.

A note on this clone: Mismatch with germline at one junction end may stem from a read error. The rearrangement joins TRBV27 to TRBJ1-4; D gene uncertain. Germline-derived CDR1 and CDR2 are MNHEY and SMNVEV (reference sequence). The CDR3 loop spans 16 amino acids. The CDR3 loop reads CASSLSTGPASRKLFF. The DNA for the CDR3 is TGTGCCAGCAGCTTATCGACGGGTCCGGCAAGTAGAAAACTGTTTTTT. Complete variable domain (other parts from reference TRBV27 and TRBJ1-4): EAQVTQNPRYLITVTGKKLTVTCSQNMNHEYMSWYRQDPGLGLRQIYYSMNVEVTDKGDVPEGYKVSRKEKRNFPLILESPSPNQTSLYFCASSLSTGPASRKLFFGSGTQLSVL.

The V gene is TRBV24-1, the J gene TRBJ2-5, with D possibly being TRBD1 (6 bases). The CDR3 runs to 13 residues. CDR1 KGHDR and CDR2 SFDVKD come from the germline V gene. Trimming cost V 5 bases and J 4 bases, with 10 bases left between them. Here the CDR3 DNA reads TGTGCCACCAGTGGGACAGTTGCAGAGACCCAGTACTTC. Protein product: CATSGTVAETQYF.

This rearrangement joins TRBV4-1 to TRBJ2-1, with 11 bases lining up with TRBD2. Trimming at V came to 4 bases and at J to 9 bases, leaving 11 bases not matched to a gene. The CDR3 runs to 16 residues. Germline assignment: CDR1 MGHRA and CDR2 YSYEKL. The CDR3 DNA sequence: TGCGCCAGCAGCCTCGAGAGTAGCGGGGGGGCCTCTGAGCAGTTCTTC. Protein: CASSLESSGGASEQFF.

The chain recombines TRBV11-2 with TRBJ2-1, with TRBD2 identical over 9 bases. The CDR3 consists of 16 residues. Germline assignment: CDR1 SGHAT and CDR2 FQNNGV. V was pared by 0 bases and J by 10 bases, with 10 bases of the junction left unmatched. The CDR3 spells CASSLDSSGAAREQFF. As DNA, the CDR3 is TGTGCCAGCAGCTTAGATTCTAGCGGGGCCGCTCGAGAGCAGTTCTTC.

About this clone: The junction and the germline gene differ at one end; a read error may be behind it. J is TRBJ2-7 and V is TRBV5-5; possible D gene TRBD1, 7 bases. This CDR3 has 13 amino acids. CDR1 and CDR2 from the germline V gene are SGHKS and YYEKEE (reference sequence). The CDR3 protein is CASSLAGGTDENF. For the CDR3, the DNA is TGTGCCAGCAGCTTGGCAGGCGGGACAGATGAGAACTTC. Based on the CDR3 plus reference TRBV5-5 and TRBJ2-7, the full variable domain is DAGVTQSPTHLIKTRGQQVTLRCSPISGHKSVSWYQQVLGQGPQFIFQYYEKEERGRGNFPDRFSARQFPNYSSELNVNALLLGDSALYLCASSLAGGTDENFGPGTRLTVT.

This sequence joins TRBV15 and TRBJ1-6, with TRBD1 identical over 11 bases. This CDR3 region has 21 residues. V was clipped by 7 bases and J by 5 bases; unmatched bases: 22. Germline CDR1 and CDR2: LNHNV and YYDKDF (reference sequence). CDR3 sequence (DNA): TGTGCCACCAAGACGACCGTAGGGGGACAGGGGGGTTTTCAGGATAATTCACCCCTCCACTTT. The encoded protein is CATKTTVGGQGGFQDNSPLHF.

The J gene is TRBJ2-7, the V gene TRBV4-2; 7 nucleotides agree with TRBD2. This CDR3 region has 13 residues. Germline assignment: CDR1 LGHNA and CDR2 YNFKEQ. The trim removed 4 bases at V and 2 bases at J, leaving 2 bases unmatched. CDR3: CASSRGGAYEQYF. DNA of the CDR3: TGTGCCAGCAGCCGGGGGGGGGCCTACGAGCAGTACTTC.

The rearrangement joins TRBV9 to TRBJ1-2, with 7 bases that match TRBD1. The CDR3 extends over 14 amino acids. Looked up from germline, CDR1 is SGDLS and CDR2 is YYNGEE. J lost 6 bases, V lost 0 bases, and 5 bases had no gene match. The CDR3 nucleotides are TGTGCCAGCAGCGTAGGTAGGCAGGGGGATGGCTACACCTTC. Residues: CASSVGRQGDGYTF.

This chain connects TRBV5-1 to TRBJ2-3, with 7 bases identical to TRBD2. This CDR3 has 15 amino acids. V shed 7 bases and J 4 bases; nucleotides not matched to a gene: 12. Germline V lookup: CDR1 SGHRS, CDR2 YFSETQ. This CDR3 reads CASLSTTGGSDTQYF. In nucleotides, the CDR3 is TGCGCCAGCTTATCTACTACCGGGGGGTCAGATACGCAGTATTTT.

The chain employs TRBV6-1 and TRBJ1-1; no firm D call. Between the trimmed V and J ends, which lost 3 bases and 4 bases, there was a span of 18 bases. The CDR3 runs to 16 residues. Germline assignment: CDR1 MNHNS and CDR2 SASEGT. CDR3 region: CASSDPGGRSLTEAFF. CDR3 sequence (DNA): TGTGCCAGCAGTGACCCCGGTGGGCGATCCCTCACTGAAGCTTTCTTT.